These T cell receptor beta chains were read from a single sample in a study of T-cell memory formation after mild COVID-19. In TCRdb, the 5' RACE reads were re-called with MiXCR into one record per CDR3 protein. The sample records a few hundred thousand distinct CDR3 sequences, about a sixth being singletons. Sequencing was performed on PBMCs or a T cell subset sorted from them (not recorded which). Every receptor here comes from a man aged 18 to 30 who had mild COVID-19 (a few samples of this study predate the infection). Cell type and time point are not known. The CDR3 runs from the conserved cysteine through the conserved F or W. D genes are given only for firm matches. Clone sizes are given selectively: once, few, many, or a class where the clone is expanded.

size	D	V	J	DNA	CDR3
few	TRBD1	TRBV5-1	TRBJ1-6	TGCGCCAGCAGCTTGGTAGCAGGGGGAAATAATTCACCCCTCCACTTT	CASSLVAGGNNSPLHF
NA	NA	TRBV25-1	TRBJ2-5	TGTGCCAGCAGTCTCCAGGGCCAAGAGACCCAGTACTTC	CASSLQGQETQYF
NA	TRBD2	TRBV4-2	TRBJ2-1	TGTGCCAGCAGCCAAGCGGCCAGCGGGGGGGCGAATGAGCAGTTCTTC	CASSQAASGGANEQFF
NA	TRBD2	TRBV19	TRBJ2-1	TGTGCCAGTAGTATTTCGGGACAGAGGACTAGCGGGGGGAATTTCTTC	CASSISGQRTSGGNFF
NA	NA	TRBV7-2	TRBJ2-2	TGTGCCAGCAGCTTTGTCCGGAGGGAGCTGTTTTTT	CASSFVRRELFF
NA	TRBD1	TRBV4-1	TRBJ1-5	TGCGCCAGCAGTCATCCGGGACAGGGTGTCCACAATCAGCCCCAGCATTTT	CASSHPGQGVHNQPQHF
few	TRBD1	TRBV15	TRBJ2-5	TGTGCCACTGGGACAGGAGCCCAAGAGACCCAGTACTTC	CATGTGAQETQYF
many	NA	TRBV5-5	TRBJ2-3	TGTGCCAGCAGCTTCCCCGGGGATACGCAGTATTTT	CASSFPGDTQYF
NA	NA	TRBV6-6	TRBJ2-2	TGTGCCAGCAGTTACACGAGGGGAGGGGGCACCGGGGAGCTGTTTTTT	CASSYTRGGGTGELFF
few	TRBD1	TRBV20-1	TRBJ2-5	TGCAGTGCTCAGACAGGGATAGAGGAGACCCAGTACTTC	CSAQTGIEETQYF
few	NA	TRBV7-6	TRBJ2-2	TGTGCCAGCAGCTATAGAGACAGACACACCGGGGAGCTGTTTTTT	CASSYRDRHTGELFF
many	NA	TRBV7-2	TRBJ2-4	TGTGCCAGCAGTTCCCCTCAGTATGGGGGAAACATTCAGTACTTC	CASSSPQYGGNIQYF
NA	NA	TRBV5-1	TRBJ2-4	TGCGCCAGCAGCCCTAGGGACTTTGCGGACATTCAGTACTTC	CASSPRDFADIQYF
few	NA	TRBV7-3	TRBJ2-3	TGTGCCAGCAGCTCGATTAGCCCGGGTACGCAGTATTTT	CASSSISPGTQYF
few	NA	TRBV2	TRBJ1-2	TGTGCCAGCACTGACTGGGGTGGCTACACCTTC	CASTDWGGYTF
many	TRBD2	TRBV14	TRBJ2-5	TGTGCCAGCAGCCAAGGCCTAGCGGGCCTACAAGAGACCCAGTACTTC	CASSQGLAGLQETQYF
few	TRBD1	TRBV12-5	TRBJ1-2	TGTGCTAGTGGACAGGGGGCGCCGGTCTATGGCTACACCTTC	CASGQGAPVYGYTF
few	TRBD2	TRBV4-3	TRBJ2-3	TGCGCCAGCAGCCATCATCCTAGCGGGGGAGCAGATACGCAGTATTTT	CASSHHPSGGADTQYF
few	NA	TRBV6-6	TRBJ1-1	TGTGCCAGCATTTTTACAAGAGCTTTCTTT	CASIFTRAFF
NA	TRBD1	TRBV29-1	TRBJ1-1	TGCAGCGTTGAAACCAGACAGGGAGATTGGGCTTTCTTT	CSVETRQGDWAFF
NA	NA	TRBV4-1	TRBJ2-3	TGCGCCAGCAGCCCCCGCCTAGGCGGCACAGATACGCAGTATTTT	CASSPRLGGTDTQYF
few	NA	TRBV20-1	TRBJ1-1	TGCAGTGCAACCCCTGGGGCATCGACGAACACTGAAGCTTTCTTT	CSATPGASTNTEAFF
many	NA	TRBV4-3	TRBJ2-5	TGCGCCAGCAGCCAAGGTTTAGGGGAGACCCAGTACTTC	CASSQGLGETQYF
few	NA	TRBV20-1	TRBJ2-3	TGCAGTGCTAGTGGGGGGGCCTCAGATACGCAGTATTTT	CSASGGASDTQYF
few	NA	TRBV5-6	TRBJ1-1	TGTGCCAGCAGCTTGTTGGACGCTGAAGCTTTCTTT	CASSLLDAEAFF
few	NA	TRBV6-2/TRBV6-3	TRBJ2-7	TGTGCCAGCAGTTACTCCCCAGGGATCTACGAGCAGTACTTC	CASSYSPGIYEQYF
NA	TRBD2	TRBV27	TRBJ2-4	TGTGCCAGCAGTAAACTAGCGGGGGGCATAATAGCCAAAAACATTAAGTACTTC	CASSKLAGGIIAKNIKYF
NA	NA	TRBV20-1	TRBJ1-2	TGCAGTGCCACCACGGACAGCGCCTACTATGGCTACACCTTC	CSATTDSAYYGYTF
few	NA	TRBV27	TRBJ2-6	TGTGCCAGCAGGCCCCGGGACCTCCTCTCTGGGGCCAACGTCCTGACTTTC	CASRPRDLLSGANVLTF
NA	NA	TRBV28	TRBJ1-5	TGTGCCAGCAGGCCCTGGCAGTTCAATCAGCCCCAGCATTTT	CASRPWQFNQPQHF
NA	NA	TRBV27	TRBJ2-5	TGTGCCAGGCAGGGAGAGACCCAGTACTTC	CARQGETQYF
many	NA	TRBV4-2	TRBJ2-3	TGTGCCAGCAGCCAAGACCCTAGAACCGCAGATACGCAGTATTTT	CASSQDPRTADTQYF
NA	TRBD2	TRBV7-9	TRBJ2-3	TGTGCCAGCAGCTCACTCCGACTAGCGGGGGGCACAGATACGCAGTATTTT	CASSSLRLAGGTDTQYF
many	NA	TRBV4-1	TRBJ1-5	TGCGCCAGCAGCCAAGCCCTCCCGGGCAATCAGCCCCAGCATTTT	CASSQALPGNQPQHF
few	TRBD1	TRBV7-2	TRBJ1-2	TGTGCCAGCAGCTTACGTACAGGGGCGGACTATGGCTACACCTTC	CASSLRTGADYGYTF
NA	NA	TRBV10-3	TRBJ2-3	TGTGCCATCAGTGCCCGGTCGAATACGCAGTATTTT	CAISARSNTQYF
NA	TRBD2	TRBV7-2	TRBJ2-7	TGTGCCAGCAGCTTATACGGGGGGGACTCCTACGAGCAGTACTTC	CASSLYGGDSYEQYF
few	NA	TRBV6-5	TRBJ2-7	TGTGCCAGCAGTTACGGGGTAAGCTCCTACGAGCAGTACTTC	CASSYGVSSYEQYF
NA	NA	TRBV7-2	TRBJ2-3	TGTGCCAGCAGCACGGCTAGTGGTGCAGATACGCAGTATTTT	CASSTASGADTQYF
NA	NA	TRBV9	TRBJ2-5	TGTGCCAGCAGCGTAGCACCTTCTCAAGAGACCCAGTACTTC	CASSVAPSQETQYF
NA	TRBD1	TRBV7-2	TRBJ2-2	TGTGCCAGCAGCTTAGTGGTGGGCAGGGGGTTTCCCGGGGAGCTGTTTTTT	CASSLVVGRGFPGELFF
few	TRBD2	TRBV7-2	TRBJ2-3	TGTGCCAGCAGCCCCACGGGACTAGCGGGGGGCTCGGGGGATACGCAGTATTTT	CASSPTGLAGGSGDTQYF
NA	NA	TRBV6-5	TRBJ2-5	TGTGCCAGCAGTTACTCATCGGCCGTGGGGGCAGGAGAGACCCAGTACTTC	CASSYSSAVGAGETQYF
few	NA	TRBV10-2	TRBJ2-2	TGCGCCAGCAGTCCCGTTACCCGGATCACCGGGGAGCTGTTTTTT	CASSPVTRITGELFF
few	NA	TRBV27	TRBJ2-1	TGTGCCAGCAGTTTCCTCGATGGGGGCAATGAGCAGTTCTTC	CASSFLDGGNEQFF
few	TRBD1	TRBV12-3/TRBV12-4	TRBJ2-3	TGTGCCAGCAGTTCGACCGACAGGGGTCAGTATTTT	CASSSTDRGQYF
NA	NA	TRBV15	TRBJ1-2	TGTGCCACCAGCAGAGATCGGAGACACGATGGCTACACCTTC	CATSRDRRHDGYTF
many	NA	TRBV11-1	TRBJ2-4	TGTGCCAGCAGCCAGAACGGGAAAAACATTCAGTACTTC	CASSQNGKNIQYF
few	TRBD1	TRBV11-2	TRBJ1-6	TGTGCCAGCAGCTCGTACAGGGGGCTGAATTCACCCCTCCACTTT	CASSSYRGLNSPLHF
NA	TRBD1	TRBV18	TRBJ2-7	TGTGCCAGCTCACCGGAGGGACAGGGGGCGGACGAGCAGTACTTC	CASSPEGQGADEQYF
few	TRBD1	TRBV6-5	TRBJ1-2	TGTGCCAGCAGTTCAGGGGGCGGTGGCTACACCTTC	CASSSGGGGYTF
few	NA	TRBV18	TRBJ1-1	TGTGCCACCGCTTCAGGAGGGAACACTGAAGCTTTCTTT	CATASGGNTEAFF